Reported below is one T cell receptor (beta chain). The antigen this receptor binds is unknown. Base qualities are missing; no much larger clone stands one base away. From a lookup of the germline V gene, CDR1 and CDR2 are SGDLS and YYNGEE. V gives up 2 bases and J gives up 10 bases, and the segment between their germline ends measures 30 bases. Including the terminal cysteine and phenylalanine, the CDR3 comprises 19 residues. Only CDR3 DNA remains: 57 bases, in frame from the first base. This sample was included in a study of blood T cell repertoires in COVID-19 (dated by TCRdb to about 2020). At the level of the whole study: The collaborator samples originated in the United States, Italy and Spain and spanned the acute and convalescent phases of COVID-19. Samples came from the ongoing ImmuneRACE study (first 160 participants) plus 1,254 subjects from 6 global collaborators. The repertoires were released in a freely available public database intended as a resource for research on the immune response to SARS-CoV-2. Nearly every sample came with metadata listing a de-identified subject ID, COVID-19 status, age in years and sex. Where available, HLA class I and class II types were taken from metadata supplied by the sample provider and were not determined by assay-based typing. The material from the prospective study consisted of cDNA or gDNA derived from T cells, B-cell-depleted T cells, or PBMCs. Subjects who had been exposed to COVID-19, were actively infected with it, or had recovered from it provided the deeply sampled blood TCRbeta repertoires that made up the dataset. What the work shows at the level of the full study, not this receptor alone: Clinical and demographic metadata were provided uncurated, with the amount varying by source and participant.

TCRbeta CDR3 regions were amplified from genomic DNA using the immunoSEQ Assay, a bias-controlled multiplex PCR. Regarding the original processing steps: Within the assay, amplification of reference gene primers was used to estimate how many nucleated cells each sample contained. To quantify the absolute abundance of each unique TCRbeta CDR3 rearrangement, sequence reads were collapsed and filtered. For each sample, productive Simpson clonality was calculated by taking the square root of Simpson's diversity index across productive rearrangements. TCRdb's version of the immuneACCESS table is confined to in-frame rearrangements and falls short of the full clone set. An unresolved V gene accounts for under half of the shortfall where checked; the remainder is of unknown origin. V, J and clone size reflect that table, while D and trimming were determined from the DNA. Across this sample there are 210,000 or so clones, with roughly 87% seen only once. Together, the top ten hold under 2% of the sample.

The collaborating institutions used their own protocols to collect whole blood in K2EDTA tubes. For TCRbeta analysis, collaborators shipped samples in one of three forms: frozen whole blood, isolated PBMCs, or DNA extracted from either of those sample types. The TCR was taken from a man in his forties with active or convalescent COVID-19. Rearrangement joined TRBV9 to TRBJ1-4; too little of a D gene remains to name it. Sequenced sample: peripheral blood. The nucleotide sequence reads TGTGCCAGCAGCGTGGGCCAGAGGGTGGCAGACCCCGTGTACGGAAAACTGTTTTTT. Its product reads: CASSVGQRVADPVYGKLFF.